This TCR beta chain originates from a study of shared clonotypes between healthy human individuals (dated by TCRdb to the early 2020s). In terms of the full investigation: A couple of women and a few men aged 18 to 49 years were included in the cohort. The study deeply sequenced blood TCR repertoires of 5 or 6 healthy adults to estimate repertoire size and the extent of clonotype sharing between individuals. Per donor, leukapheresis produced somewhere between about 0.9 and 9 billion PBMCs. For each donor, CD4 naive and CD4 memory were each given three plates, CD8 naive was given two plates, and CD8 memory was given one plate. Libraries were prepared and TCR repertoires were sequenced by different laboratories using diverse techniques, in order to increase sequencing depth and limit assay-specific biases. Here is what the overall study found, with its caveats: Because the study included a small number of donors, the genetic and exposure-history diversity represented was limited. Naive subsets generally had larger estimated clonotype richness than memory subsets did. Higher generation probabilities were observed for clonotypes shared by all four sorted-subset donors than for non-shared clonotypes. Rarefaction of sorted-subset datasets indicated incomplete sequencing despite the large sequencing depth. Pairwise subsampling indicated that sequencing depth was expected to affect the degree of clonotype sharing among donors. Sharing across several donors was observed for 4.5% to 6.5% of naive CD4, over 3% of naive CD8, over 2% of memory CD4, and around 0.4% of memory CD8 clonotypes. Sampling was restricted to blood, and TCR repertoires in tissue are likely to differ from TCR repertoires in blood.

From the cysteine through the phenylalanine, the CDR3 covers 13 amino acids. Only the CDR3 portion is preserved as DNA: 39 bases, with reading frame beginning at the first base. V gives up 2 bases and J gives up 8 bases, and the segment between their germline ends measures 12 bases. CDR1 is given as MNHEY and CDR2 as SVGAGI, both from the germline V gene. Using the deep immunoSEQ assay, multiplex PCR amplified TCR CDR3 regions from genomic DNA. For each cell subset, the extracted genomic DNA was distributed evenly across all wells of several immunoSEQ 96-well plates, and each plate served as one replicate. Each replicate PCR for sorted subsets received about 0.2 ug genomic DNA, equal to roughly 29,000 T cell genomes. Purified libraries were quantified with a Qubit 3.0 fluorometer, sized on a Bioanalyzer 2100, and re-quantified with the KAPA Library Quantification kit. Every immunoSEQ 96-well plate was sequenced on a separate single-read 150-cycle Illumina NextSeq 550 flow cell. Under the source paper's analysis protocol: The immunoSEQ output contained only junctional sequences without quality scores, so filtering could not match that applied to full-length reads. Sequences were annotated with PyIR, a Python wrapper for IgBLAST v1.9, using IMGT germline references to assign V/J genes and CDR3. Reads with weak V/J assignments (E-value above 1e-6), missing CDR3, stop codons, out-of-frame junctions, or ambiguous translated residues were removed. A V3J clonotype was defined by an identical inferred V gene, J gene, and CDR3 amino acid sequence. Percentage overlap between repertoires was computed as shared unique clonotypes divided by the size of the smaller repertoire. Richness of each repertoire was evaluated using RTK rarefaction, the Chao1 estimator, and Recon v2.1 estimates of unobserved clonotypes. For all TCRbeta clonotypes obtained by the gDNA method from four donors, generation probabilities were computed with OLGA. TCRdb provides this immuneACCESS table in a form limited to in-frame rearrangements. Some clones are lacking; in checked studies, under half of them reflect an unresolved V gene, and why the rest are absent is not known. That table furnishes V, J and clone size, whereas the DNA furnished D and trimming. Recorded for this sample are millions of clones; around nine tenths of them occurred a single time. Under 0.15% of the sample rests with the top ten.

Donors were healthy HIV-negative adults with no recently reported acute infections or vaccinations. Every donor was a Caucasian adult residing in Nashville, Tennessee, USA. Magnetic negative selection was used to enrich CD4+ T cells, after which naive cells were positively selected on CD45RA and the negative fraction became the memory subset. Blood was collected by leukapheresis, and PBMCs were isolated by Ficoll-Histopaque density gradient centrifugation and then cryopreserved in liquid nitrogen vapor phase. Analytical flow cytometry was used to check the purity and quantity of each magnetically sorted T cell population. Each sorted fraction had its genomic DNA isolated and then quantified by UV absorbance on a Nanodrop 2000c. Remarks on this clone: What this receptor recognizes is not known. Per-nucleotide qualities are absent, and no much larger clonotype sits a single base away.

The sequenced material came from naive CD4+ T cells sorted from blood. Taken with the paper, the label for cell subset or site translates to: CD45RA+ positively selected. The chain joins TRBV6-5 to TRBJ1-2; possibly the D gene is TRBD1, per 6 matching bases. The clonotype comes from a man aged 18 to 30 in good health. The DNA sequence is as follows: TGTGCCAGCAGTTACCGACAGGTTACCGGCTACACCTTC. Protein translation: CASSYRQVTGYTF.